Listed here is a single T cell receptor (beta chain). The data derive from a study of cytomegalovirus exposure and HLA in healthy donors. CDR3 length equals 18 residues. Per the germline V gene, CDR1 is SNHLY and CDR2 is FYNNEI. V lost 1 base and J lost 2, with 18 bases in between. The PCR ran on 60 Vbeta and 13 Jbeta primers. Here immunoSEQ multiplex PCR was the method, and the copy in TCRdb shows in-frame clones only, minus some. The sample has approximately 140,000 clones, about 81% seen once. This clonotype originated in a woman in her forties in good health and CMV-seropositive. The V and J genes are TRBV2 and TRBJ1-5; D is ambiguous. The sequenced material came from PBMCs. CDR3 DNA: TGTGCCAGCAGTGAAGGATTGGTTACGGGGTGGGGCAATCAGCCCCAGCATTTT. Protein product: CASSEGLVTGWGNQPQHF.